These 8 T cell receptor beta chains share one sample of origin, sequenced in a study of shared clonotypes between healthy human individuals. Sequencing was performed with immunoSEQ multiplex PCR; in TCRdb, only in-frame clones are kept and a portion is missing. The table shows about 2.2 million clones, with about 92% occurring only once. Naive CD8 isolation took CD45RO-negative cells positively selected for CCR7 and excluded terminally differentiated effector memory CD45RA+ cells. Source material: naive CD8+ T cells from PBMCs. The receptor source for this set is a man aged 18-30 years in good health. Some clones in this sample may be carry-over from other donors' samples.

This rearrangement joins TRBV4-2 to TRBJ2-1; 9 bases align to TRBD2. Germline trimming cut 10 bases from V and 8 bases from J; bases unmatched to any gene: 15. This CDR3 is 15 amino acids long. Per germline, CDR1 LGHNA and CDR2 YNFKEQ. CDR3 region: CATRLAGVAADEQFF. CDR3 nucleotide sequence: TGTGCCACCCGGTTAGCGGGAGTGGCCGCGGATGAGCAGTTCTTC.

This chain uses TRBV10-3 with TRBJ1-2; D remains unclear. The CDR3 is 11 amino acids. V was shortened by 10 bases and J by 4 bases, with 10 bases between the two germline ends. Germline V gene data show CDR1 as ENHRY and CDR2 as SYGVKD. The CDR3 here is CATTDFYGYTF. DNA of the CDR3: TGTGCCACCACAGATTTCTATGGCTACACCTTC.

The V gene is TRBV25-1, the J gene TRBJ2-2, with D perhaps TRBD1 (5 bases). V lost 3 bases and J lost 3, with 17 bases in between. The CDR3 sequence is 17 residues long. In germline, CDR1 is MGHDK, CDR2 SYGVNS. The CDR3 is CASSEMEGATYTGELFF. The CDR3 DNA reads TGTGCCAGCAGTGAGATGGAAGGGGCAACTTACACCGGGGAGCTGTTTTTT.

The chain uses TRBV7-9 and TRBJ2-5; D is possibly TRBD1 or TRBD2 (5 bases each). V gave up 10 bases and J gave up 5 bases, with 17 bases separating them. Germline lookup yields CDR1 SEHNR and CDR2 FQNEAQ (reference sequence). This CDR3 has 13 residues. CDR3 residues: CATRQRERETQYF. Here the CDR3 DNA reads TGTGCCACCCGACAGCGCGAGCGGGAGACCCAGTACTTC.

The V gene is TRBV28, the J gene TRBJ2-7, with 8 positions matching TRBD2. V trimming: 4 bases; J trimming: 0 bases; junction bases outside the gene matches: 5. CDR1 is MDHEN and CDR2 is SYDVKM in the germline V gene. The CDR3 length is 15 residues. The CDR3: CASSSGAGGSYEQYF. In DNA form, the CDR3 reads TGTGCCAGCAGTTCCGGCGCGGGAGGCTCCTACGAGCAGTACTTC. The entire variable domain, with the rest obtained from reference TRBV28 and TRBJ2-7, is as follows: DVKVTQSSRYLVKRTGEKVFLECVQDMDHENMFWYRQDPGLGLRLIYFSYDVKMKEKGDIPEGYSVSREKKERFSLILESASTNQTSMYLCASSSGAGGSYEQYFGPGTRLTVT.

The CDR3 region has the DNA TGTGCCAGCAGTTTAAAAATCCACGCAACTAATGAAAAACTGTTTTTT. It codes for CASSLKIHATNEKLFF. The rearrangement uses TRBV6-5 and TRBJ1-4; D not certain. The CDR3 totals 16 residues. The V end was cut by 4 bases, the J end by 0 bases, with 12 bases between. The V gene's germline CDR1 is MNHEY and CDR2 SVGAGI.

A note on this clone: Other DNA sequences from this sample encode an identical CDR3 as well. V gene TRBV5-1 combines with J gene TRBJ1-1; D gene uncertain. The CDR3 extends over 14 amino acids. Germline assignment: CDR1 SGHRS and CDR2 YFSETQ. V shed 0 bases and J shed 0 bases, with 6 bases lying between them. This chain's CDR3 is CASSLASMNTEAFF. The CDR3 nucleotides are TGCGCCAGCAGCTTGGCATCGATGAACACTGAAGCTTTCTTT. The variable domain in full, with the rest retrieved from reference TRBV5-1 and TRBJ1-1, is KAGVTQTPRYLIKTRGQQVTLSCSPISGHRSVSWYQQTPGQGLQFLFEYFSETQRNKGNFPGRFSGRQFSNSRSEMNVSTLELGDSALYLCASSLASMNTEAFFGQGTRLTVV.

The CDR3 here is CASSTMGGLAGGGGQFF. CDR3 in DNA: TGTGCCAGCAGCACAATGGGCGGACTAGCGGGAGGCGGGGGGCAGTTCTTC. The V gene is TRBV5-4, the J gene TRBJ2-1; 14 nucleotides agree with TRBD2. The ends lost 4 bases at V and 12 bases at J; junction bases unmatched: 15. This CDR3 has 17 amino acids. Germline loops: CDR1 SGHNT, CDR2 YYREEE (reference sequence).